The rows below give T cell receptor beta chains drawn from one sample of a study of cytomegalovirus exposure and HLA in healthy donors. The method was immunoSEQ multiplex PCR; TCRdb's version includes in-frame clones alone and lacks a portion of them. The table has over 150,000 clones, around 73% seen once. Sequenced input: PBMCs. These receptors came from a woman aged 25 to 39 in good health and CMV-seronegative. Both conserved end residues are trimmed from each CDR3.

TRBV7-7,TRBJ2-5,ASSLMGGETQY
TRBV9,TRBJ1-3,ASSADRAPGNTIY
TRBV5-6,TRBJ1-4,ASSWKGTDEKLF
TRBV5-1,TRBJ1-1,ASSLSPSGTEAF
TRBV11-2,TRBJ2-2,ASSFNVIRGTNTGELF
TRBV6-6,TRBJ1-5,ASSYWGAGGVQPQH
TRBV2,TRBJ1-1,ASLLGRSMNTEAF
TRBV30,TRBJ2-2,AWNTGYTGELF
TRBV19,TRBJ1-1,ASSIDRGMGAF
TRBV5-5,TRBJ1-2,ASSLPGQGAIGYT
TRBV18,TRBJ2-7,ASSPESSSYEQY
TRBV27,TRBJ2-7,ASGPGGLTYEQY
TRBV7-6,TRBJ1-2,ASSPGQGGYGYP
TRBV9,TRBJ2-1,ASSKTGFGADEQF
TRBV28,TRBJ1-1,ASTRSFYGAF
TRBV6-1,TRBJ2-5,ASSGLALRETQY
TRBV7-2,TRBJ1-2,ASSPDRQSGYT
TRBV15,TRBJ1-5,ATSRATGNQPQH
TRBV18,TRBJ2-3,ASSRTGTGGPDTQY
TRBV5-1,TRBJ2-7,ASSFLKFEPAGGSEQY
TRBV6-5,TRBJ1-1,ASSYGRDTEAF
TRBV7-9,TRBJ2-5,ASSNRGPDRRETQY
TRBV27,TRBJ1-6,ASSFVFGGGSPLH
TRBV29-1,TRBJ2-1,SVVTSGSFHEQF
TRBV30,TRBJ2-2,AWTSGRADTGELF
TRBV5-4,TRBJ2-7,ASSPKGGRSYEQY
TRBV29-1,TRBJ2-5,SGAYRVQETQY
TRBV18,TRBJ1-6,ASSVDRVNSPLH
TRBV7-9,TRBJ1-5,SSSSTGQDNQPQH
TRBV30,TRBJ2-7,AWSVGGPYEQY
TRBV29-1,TRBJ2-5,SGADGKGRY
TRBV7-6,TRBJ2-5,ASSLSVGGVVETQY
TRBV5-1,TRBJ2-7,ASSLEPRITYEQY
TRBV27,TRBJ1-2,ASSAGYGYT
TRBV27,TRBJ1-3,ASSPDRGLGNTIY
TRBV7-8,TRBJ2-5,ASSLFGTQY
TRBV5-4,TRBJ2-7,ASSPGGAGTPYEQY
TRBV5-4,TRBJ2-1,ASSPPLGNNEQF
TRBV5-4,TRBJ2-1,ASRPSGRLSSYNEQF
TRBV9,TRBJ1-2,ASSHSASYGYT
TRBV5-6,TRBJ2-1,ASSLVYRGGNEQL
TRBV19,TRBJ1-2,ASSQNRGTPYGYT
TRBV4-1,TRBJ2-1,ASSPREGSESYNEQF
TRBV4-1,TRBJ1-2,ASSPVGRDRASRGYGYT
TRBV6-1,TRBJ2-2,ASSEDRLNTGELF